The source of this T cell receptor beta chain is a study of shared clonotypes between healthy human individuals. Study-level information: The donor group consisted of a couple of women and a few men, aged 18 to 49. Study results and limitations: The study generally estimated greater richness for naive than memory subsets. When compared with the clonotypes that were shared by all four sorted-subset donors, the non-shared clonotypes turned out to have lower generation probabilities.

Trimming cost V 6 bases and J 7 bases, with 18 bases left between them. Per the germline V gene, CDR1 is MGHRA and CDR2 is YSYEKL. The CDR3 is 15 amino acids. As for this clone: Its antigen is still unknown.

The data were produced by immunoSEQ multiplex PCR, yet TCRdb's version contains in-frame clones alone and is incomplete. The table has approximately 530,000 clones, around 96% seen once. This receptor was obtained from a woman in her twenties or thirties in good health. The rearrangement joins TRBV4-1 to TRBJ2-2, with D tentatively TRBD2 (6 bases). Sequences were obtained from naive CD4+ T cells sorted from blood. Subset noted: CD45RA+ positively selected. The CDR3 is CASRNGWGESGELFF. Here the CDR3 DNA reads TGCGCCAGCAGAAACGGATGGGGGGAGAGCGGGGAGCTGTTTTTT.